Listed below are T cell receptor beta chains from one sample, sequenced in a study of blood T cell repertoires in COVID-19. Some clones are missing from TCRdb's copy, which holds only in-frame ones; the method was immunoSEQ multiplex PCR. The profile shows under 300,000 clones, 83% of them singletons. Specimen: peripheral blood. These receptors were obtained from a man in his fifties or sixties who had recovered from COVID-19. Both conserved end residues are part of each CDR3. The D gene is left open where the match is weak. Clone size is not always given. Where it is, it says once, few, many or a class for expanded clones.

j_gene: TRBJ1-1; len: 12; v_gene: TRBV29-1; d_gene: NA; abundance: NA; CDR3aa: CSVNLGGTEAFF; CDR3nt: TGCAGCGTCAATCTGGGGGGCACTGAAGCTTTCTTT
j_gene: TRBJ2-2; len: 16; v_gene: TRBV28; d_gene: TRBD1; abundance: NA; CDR3aa: CASTSPPGGRAGELFF; CDR3nt: TGTGCCAGCACGTCCCCCCCAGGGGGCAGAGCCGGGGAGCTGTTTTTT
j_gene: TRBJ2-3; len: 16; v_gene: TRBV4-1; d_gene: TRBD1; abundance: few; CDR3aa: CASSQADRGRADTQYF; CDR3nt: TGCGCCAGCAGCCAAGCCGACAGGGGGCGAGCAGATACGCAGTATTTT
j_gene: TRBJ1-1; len: 14; v_gene: TRBV3-1/TRBV3-2; d_gene: NA; abundance: NA; CDR3aa: CASSQLRGASEAFF; CDR3nt: TGTGCCAGCAGCCAACTCCGGGGGGCGAGTGAAGCTTTCTTT
j_gene: TRBJ1-1; len: 14; v_gene: TRBV18; d_gene: NA; abundance: NA; CDR3aa: CASSPETGGTEAFF; CDR3nt: TGTGCCAGCTCACCCGAGACAGGCGGCACTGAAGCTTTCTTT
j_gene: TRBJ2-2; len: 14; v_gene: TRBV19; d_gene: TRBD1; abundance: NA; CDR3aa: CATQDRGNTGELFF; CDR3nt: TGTGCCACTCAGGACAGGGGGAACACCGGGGAGCTGTTTTTT
j_gene: TRBJ2-7; len: 14; v_gene: TRBV28; d_gene: NA; abundance: NA; CDR3aa: CASSRWTVSYEQYF; CDR3nt: TGTGCCAGCAGTCGGTGGACAGTCTCCTACGAGCAGTACTTC
j_gene: TRBJ1-3; len: 14; v_gene: TRBV19; d_gene: NA; abundance: NA; CDR3aa: CASSKGTFGNTIYF; CDR3nt: TGTGCCAGTAGTAAGGGGACATTTGGAAACACCATATATTTT
j_gene: TRBJ2-1; len: 17; v_gene: TRBV4-2; d_gene: TRBD2; abundance: NA; CDR3aa: CASSSTTSGSLGNEQFF; CDR3nt: TGTGCCAGCAGCTCTACGACTAGCGGGAGTCTTGGCAATGAGCAGTTCTTC
j_gene: TRBJ2-2; len: 18; v_gene: TRBV5-1; d_gene: TRBD1; abundance: NA; CDR3aa: CASSPDPQGSVSTGELFF; CDR3nt: TGCGCCAGCAGCCCGGACCCACAGGGGAGCGTCTCCACCGGGGAGCTGTTTTTT
j_gene: TRBJ1-1; len: 15; v_gene: TRBV5-1; d_gene: TRBD1; abundance: NA; CDR3aa: CASSFGQGGGTEAFF; CDR3nt: TGCGCCAGCAGCTTCGGACAGGGAGGGGGCACTGAAGCTTTCTTT
j_gene: TRBJ1-5; len: 15; v_gene: TRBV2; d_gene: TRBD1; abundance: once; CDR3aa: CASSGTGGAGRPQHF; CDR3nt: TGTGCCAGCAGCGGGACAGGGGGCGCTGGAAGGCCCCAGCATTTT
j_gene: TRBJ2-3; len: 18; v_gene: TRBV4-1; d_gene: NA; abundance: NA; CDR3aa: CASSQVGGGQTSTDTQYF; CDR3nt: TGCGCCAGCAGCCAAGTAGGGGGGGGCCAGACTAGCACAGATACGCAGTATTTT
j_gene: TRBJ1-6; len: 17; v_gene: TRBV10-3; d_gene: NA; abundance: once; CDR3aa: CAISRAREGNYNSPLHF; CDR3nt: TGTGCCATCAGCAGGGCCCGGGAGGGAAACTATAATTCACCCCTCCACTTT
j_gene: TRBJ2-6; len: 20; v_gene: TRBV7-6; d_gene: NA; abundance: NA; CDR3aa: CASSLAKTDLGVPGANVLTF; CDR3nt: TGTGCCAGCAGCTTAGCCAAGACCGATCTAGGGGTCCCTGGGGCCAACGTCCTGACTTTC
j_gene: TRBJ2-1; len: 11; v_gene: TRBV12-5; d_gene: NA; abundance: NA; CDR3aa: CASGLADEQFF; CDR3nt: TGTGCTAGTGGTTTGGCCGATGAGCAGTTCTTC
j_gene: TRBJ2-1; len: 17; v_gene: TRBV14; d_gene: TRBD2; abundance: NA; CDR3aa: CASSPMGTSGSLHEQFF; CDR3nt: TGTGCCAGCAGCCCTATGGGAACTAGCGGGAGTTTGCATGAGCAGTTCTTC
j_gene: TRBJ2-1; len: 15; v_gene: TRBV5-1; d_gene: TRBD2; abundance: NA; CDR3aa: CASSPRTSGNNEQFF; CDR3nt: TGCGCCAGCAGCCCACGGACTAGCGGGAACAATGAGCAGTTCTTC
j_gene: TRBJ1-1; len: 16; v_gene: TRBV6-6; d_gene: TRBD1; abundance: NA; CDR3aa: CASSRTGTTMNTEAFF; CDR3nt: TGTGCCAGCAGTCGGACAGGGACAACTATGAACACTGAAGCTTTCTTT
j_gene: TRBJ1-1; len: 12; v_gene: TRBV6-5; d_gene: NA; abundance: few; CDR3aa: CASRGEGGRAFF; CDR3nt: TGTGCCAGCAGGGGGGAGGGAGGGCGCGCTTTCTTT
j_gene: TRBJ1-2; len: 14; v_gene: TRBV6-1; d_gene: TRBD1; abundance: NA; CDR3aa: CASTRQGSTYGYTF; CDR3nt: TGTGCCAGCACCCGACAGGGCTCTACCTATGGCTACACCTTC
j_gene: TRBJ2-1; len: 16; v_gene: TRBV19; d_gene: TRBD2; abundance: NA; CDR3aa: CASRKTTSGSSYEQFF; CDR3nt: TGTGCCAGTAGGAAAACGACTAGCGGGAGTTCGTACGAGCAGTTCTTC
j_gene: TRBJ2-5; len: 13; v_gene: TRBV28; d_gene: NA; abundance: NA; CDR3aa: CASSSGRQKTQYF; CDR3nt: TGTGCCAGCAGTTCCGGACGACAGAAGACCCAGTACTTC
j_gene: TRBJ2-5; len: 15; v_gene: TRBV30; d_gene: TRBD2; abundance: NA; CDR3aa: CAWSVSGIGSETQYF; CDR3nt: TGTGCCTGGAGTGTAAGCGGGATCGGATCAGAGACCCAGTACTTC